These 22 T cell receptor beta chains were all obtained from the same sample, sequenced in a study of blood T cell repertoires in COVID-19. Clones were read by immunoSEQ multiplex PCR, and TCRdb kept only the in-frame ones, dropping some. The data hold tens of thousands of clones, with around four fifths observed a single time. The sequenced sample consisted of peripheral blood. These receptors all come from a human donor in a cohort sampled during active COVID-19.

The chain is built from TRBV7-8 and TRBJ2-1; maybe TRBD2 (7 bases). Germline loops: CDR1 SGHVS, CDR2 FQNEAQ. The CDR3 is 16 amino acids. Trimming left V 1 base short and J 7 bases short, with 17 bases between. CDR3: CASSLGGGFGLNEQFF. The CDR3 DNA follows: TGTGCCAGCAGCTTAGGGGGGGGCTTTGGGTTGAATGAGCAGTTCTTC.

V is TRBV5-1 and J is TRBJ1-1; 7 positions agree with TRBD1. The CDR3 loop spans 14 amino acids. V gave up 3 bases and J gave up 1 base; unmatched junction bases: 3. Germline V gene data show CDR1 as SGHRS and CDR2 as YFSETQ. As DNA, the CDR3 is TGCGCCAGCAGCTCGGGACAGAGGAACACTGAAGCTTTCTTT. Protein: CASSSGQRNTEAFF. Drawing the rest from reference TRBV5-1 and TRBJ1-1, the complete variable domain is KAGVTQTPRYLIKTRGQQVTLSCSPISGHRSVSWYQQTPGQGLQFLFEYFSETQRNKGNFPGRFSGRQFSNSRSEMNVSTLELGDSALYLCASSSGQRNTEAFFGQGTRLTVV.

The chain is built from TRBV5-6 and TRBJ2-7; the match to TRBD1 covers 8 bases. The length of the CDR3 is 12 residues. With V trimmed by 5 bases and J by 6 bases, 4 bases remained unmatched. The germline CDR1 and CDR2 sequences are SGHDT and YYEEEE. CDR3 sequence (DNA): TGTGCCAGCAGTAGGACAGGGCTCGAGCAGTACTTC. Residues: CASSRTGLEQYF.

The V call is TRBV3-1 (or the pseudogene TRBV3-2), the J call TRBJ1-2, with D uncertain. Trimming removed 3 bases from V and 6 bases from J, with 11 bases in between. Germline-derived CDR1 and CDR2 are LGHDT and YNNKEL (reference sequence). The CDR3 contains 13 residues. CDR3 amino acids: CASSQSTENGYTF. CDR3 in DNA: TGTGCCAGCAGCCAGAGCACGGAGAATGGCTACACCTTC.

The CDR3 protein is CASSPRDRGNQPQHF. The CDR3, as DNA: TGTGCCAGCAGTCCCCGGGACAGGGGCAATCAGCCCCAGCATTTT. J is TRBJ1-5 and V is TRBV27, with 9 bases matching TRBD1. Germline CDR1 and CDR2: MNHEY and SMNVEV (reference sequence). This CDR3 comprises 15 residues. The junction had 4 bases not matched to a gene; V was cut back by 5 bases and J by 2 bases.

Regarding this clone: Other DNA sequences of this sample code for an identical CDR3. V usage is TRBV7-9 and J usage is TRBJ2-7; D remains unclear. This CDR3 is 12 amino acids long. Germline V gives CDR1 SEHNR, CDR2 FQNEAQ (reference sequence). The V and J ends lost 5 bases and 3 bases respectively, with 8 bases between them. The CDR3 sequence is CASSPTGYEQYF. In DNA, the CDR3 is TGTGCCAGCAGCCCCACGGGCTACGAGCAGTACTTC.

V and J are TRBV29-1 and TRBJ2-3; 7 bases align to TRBD2. Germline V gene sequence: CDR1 SQVTM, CDR2 ANQGSEA. The CDR3 loop spans 15 amino acids. Losses at the gene ends were 6 bases for V and 4 bases for J; bases not matched to a gene: 13. For the CDR3, the DNA is TGCAGCGTACGGACTAGTGCGTCGTCTTCAGATACGCAGTATTTT. This translates into CSVRTSASSSDTQYF.

V is TRBV5-5 and J is TRBJ2-3, with 11 bases fitting TRBD2. The junction had 3 bases not matched to a gene; V was cut back by 0 bases and J by 6 bases. Germline V gene lookup returns CDR1 SGHKS and CDR2 YYEKEE (reference sequence). The CDR3 is 15 amino acids. Here the CDR3 DNA reads TGTGCCAGCAGCTTGGTTAGCGGGGGGGCGGATACGCAGTATTTT. Translated: CASSLVSGGADTQYF.

The gene calls are TRBV29-1 and TRBJ1-1; 10 positions agree with TRBD1. The CDR3 extends over 13 amino acids. The germline V gene has CDR1 SQVTM and CDR2 ANQGSEA. Trimming took 4 bases from V and 8 from J; bases not matched to a gene: 7. CDR3 amino acids: CSVGGGQGGEAFF. In DNA, the CDR3 is TGCAGCGTTGGAGGAGGACAGGGGGGGGAAGCTTTCTTT.

The DNA for the CDR3 is TGTGCCAGCAGCTTGGCCGGGGGGAACGATTCACCCCTCCACTTT. As protein: CASSLAGGNDSPLHF. The chain joins TRBV5-6 to TRBJ1-6; D perhaps matches TRBD1 (5 bases). The V gene's germline CDR1 is SGHDT and CDR2 YYEEEE. V dropped 0 bases and J dropped 8 bases, with 12 bases sitting between them. The CDR3 is 15 residues long.

The V call is TRBV18, the J call TRBJ1-1; TRBD1 might be the D (6 bases). CDR3 length: 16 residues. The V and J ends lost 2 bases and 0 bases respectively, with 13 bases between them. Germline V gives CDR1 KGHSH, CDR2 LQKENI. CDR3 sequence (DNA): TGTGCCAGCTCACCAGTGCTTCAGGGGATGAACACTGAAGCTTTCTTT. It codes for CASSPVLQGMNTEAFF.

The rearrangement links TRBV9 to TRBJ2-2, with D perhaps matching TRBD2 (6 bases). This CDR3 comprises 16 residues. Germline V gene sequence: CDR1 SGDLS, CDR2 YYNGEE. Deletions cut 0 bases from V and 4 bases from J, with 13 bases between. The CDR3 region is CASSVVGGTSTGELFF. The CDR3 DNA reads as TGTGCCAGCAGCGTAGTTGGCGGGACGAGCACCGGGGAGCTGTTTTTT.

This clone came up a few times. The CDR3 loop is CASSSPESNNEQFF. CDR3 bases: TGTGCCAGCAGTAGCCCCGAAAGTAACAATGAGCAGTTCTTC. V and J are TRBV6-6 and TRBJ2-1; D uncertain. Trimming stripped 5 bases from V and 5 bases from J, with 13 bases between. The CDR3 loop spans 14 amino acids. CDR1 is MNHNY, CDR2 SVGAGI, per germline (reference sequence).

This chain uses TRBV7-2 with TRBJ1-1; D is undetermined. The V end lost 1 base, the J end lost 3 bases, and 9 bases lay between the germline ends. Germline assignment: CDR1 SGHTA and CDR2 FQGNSA. The CDR3 runs 14 residues. CDR3 bases: TGTGCCAGCAGCTTAGTTCAGGTGGACACTGAAGCTTTCTTT. This encodes CASSLVQVDTEAFF. Together with reference TRBV7-2 and TRBJ1-1, the CDR3 gives the full variable domain: GAGVSQSPSNKVTEKGKDVELRCDPISGHTALYWYRQSLGQGLEFLIYFQGNSAPDKSGLPSDRFSAERTGGSVSTLTIQRTQQEDSAVYLCASSLVQVDTEAFFGQGTRLTVV.

The chain employs TRBV3-1 (or the pseudogene TRBV3-2) and TRBJ2-1, with TRBD1 identical over 8 bases. V shed 7 bases and J 8 bases; nucleotides not matched to a gene: 7. The CDR3 runs 13 residues. Germline assignment: CDR1 LGHDT and CDR2 YNNKEL (reference sequence). CDR3 coding DNA: TGTGCCAGCAAGGACAGGGACGGGGATGAGCAGTTCTTC. This translates into CASKDRDGDEQFF.

V gene TRBV30 combines with J gene TRBJ1-5; D gene uncertain. The CDR3 covers 13 residues. Between the trimmed V and J ends, which lost 5 bases and 6 bases, there was a span of 14 bases. Germline V lookup: CDR1 GTSNPN, CDR2 SVGIG (reference sequence). For the CDR3, the DNA is TGTGCCTGGGGTTCGGGTTCATCTCAGCCCCAGCATTTT. Encoded protein: CAWGSGSSQPQHF.

This clone has just one count. This CDR3 reads CASSSSGEGSQPQHF. DNA of the CDR3: TGTGCCAGCAGCTCCTCGGGGGAGGGGTCCCAGCCCCAGCATTTT. V and J are TRBV6-2 or TRBV6-3 and TRBJ1-5; weak D call: TRBD1 (5 bases). The CDR3 consists of 15 residues. Germline lookup yields CDR1 MNHEY and CDR2 SVGEGT. The ends were cut back, 6 bases at V and 7 bases at J, with 19 bases in the middle.

About this clone: Sequence at one end of the junction differs from germline and may be a read error. This chain links TRBV7-3 with TRBJ1-2; D is perhaps TRBD1 (5 bases). The CDR3 runs to 14 residues. Germline V CDR1 and CDR2: SGHTA, FQGTGA. CDR3 nucleotide sequence: TGTGCCAGCAGCCCTCAGGGCAGGGCACCCACAGTATACTTC. Encoded protein: CASSPQGRAPTVYF.

This rearrangement joins TRBV5-1 to TRBJ1-1; D is unclear. Germline CDR1 reads SGHRS; CDR2 reads YFSETQ. CDR3 size: 13 residues. The V and J ends lost 0 bases and 4 bases respectively, with 7 bases between them. Written as DNA, the CDR3 is TGCGCCAGCAGCTTGGATCATCCCACTGAAGCTTTCTTT. It is translated as CASSLDHPTEAFF.

This clone appeared a few times. The V and J genes are TRBV21-1 and TRBJ2-7; the tabulated D call, TRBD1, remains unverified against the DNA. TRBV21-1 is noted as a pseudogene. The CDR3 is 15 amino acids. CDR3 loop: CASSPKGALPYEQYF. DNA for the CDR3: TGTGCCAGCAGCCCAAAGGGGGCCCTGCCCTACGAGCAGTACTTC.

The chain uses TRBV18 and TRBJ2-1; D possibly corresponds to TRBD1 (6 bases). The CDR3 is 14 residues long. Trimming removed 2 bases at V and 3 bases at J, with 8 bases between. The V gene's germline CDR1 is KGHSH and CDR2 LQKENI. This chain's CDR3 is CASSPTGLYNEQFF. DNA for the CDR3: TGTGCCAGCTCACCAACAGGGCTCTACAATGAGCAGTTCTTC.

The chain employs TRBV4-3 and TRBJ2-3; 10 bases align to TRBD1. Trimming removed 1 base from V and 1 base from J; junction bases left unmatched: 2. The length of the CDR3 is 16 residues. In germline, CDR1 is LGHNA, CDR2 YSLEER. This CDR3 reads CASSQGDRGRTDTQYF. The CDR3 nucleotides are TGCGCCAGCAGCCAAGGCGACAGGGGGCGCACAGATACGCAGTATTTT.